The present T cell receptor beta chain was sequenced within a study of cytomegalovirus exposure and HLA in healthy donors. Study-level background: It was reported in a later analysis that the approximately 120 validation repertoires used the same platform as the 550 to 800 first-cohort repertoires.

The CDR3 is 16 residues long. J lost 9 bases, V lost 2 bases, and 9 bases had no gene match. Germline V gene sequence: CDR1 SGHTA, CDR2 FQGNSA. As concerns this clone: Its matching antigen is unknown.

General study results and limits: Rarity held for most TCR sequences, but there were some public TCRs that occurred in many donors. That first-cohort TCR clusters tended to co-occur in the roughly 120 validation repertoires was found in a later analysis. The authors listed over 150 TCR beta chains as cytomegalovirus-associated.

The protocol was immunoSEQ multiplex PCR, while the TCRdb copy is restricted to in-frame clones and leaves out a portion. The sample carries more than 200,000 clones, roughly nine tenths recorded once. The sequencing input was PBMCs. The rearrangement links TRBV7-2 to TRBJ2-1, with 11 bases fitting TRBD2. This TCR came from a man between 18 and 29 years old in good health and CMV-seropositive. The CDR3 DNA follows: TGTGCCAGCAGCTTAATGAGTCTAGCGGGAGGTGTTGAGCAGTTCTTC. Translation gives CASSLMSLAGGVEQFF.